This record concerns one T cell receptor (beta chain) sequence. This sample is drawn from a study of T cell responses to AZD1222 COVID-19 vaccine. Sequenced by immunoSEQ multiplex PCR; TCRdb stores in-frame clones only, minus some. This sample carries 55,000 to 65,000 clones, over 75% of them seen once, and the ten largest clones take approximately 18%. Trimming removed 3 bases at V and 2 bases at J, with 11 bases between. Germline V CDR1 and CDR2: SNHLY, FYNNEI. This CDR3 comprises 15 residues. Sample: peripheral blood, taken on day 0 of AZD1222 vaccination. The receptor was derived from an adult in good health. V gene TRBV2 combines with J gene TRBJ1-5; D possibly corresponds to TRBD1 (6 bases). The CDR3 DNA sequence: TGTGCCAGCAGTGATCGGGGGGCAGGCAATCAGCCCCAGCATTTT. Translated: CASSDRGAGNQPQHF.